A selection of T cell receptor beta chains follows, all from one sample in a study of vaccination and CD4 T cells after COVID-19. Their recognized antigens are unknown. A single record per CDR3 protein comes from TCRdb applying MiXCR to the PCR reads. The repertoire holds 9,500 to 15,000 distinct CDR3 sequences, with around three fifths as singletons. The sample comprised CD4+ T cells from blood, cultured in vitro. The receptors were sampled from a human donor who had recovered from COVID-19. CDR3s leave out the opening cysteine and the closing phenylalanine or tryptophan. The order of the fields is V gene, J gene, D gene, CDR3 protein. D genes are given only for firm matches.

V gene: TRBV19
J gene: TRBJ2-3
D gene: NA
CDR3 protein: ASSITGSTDTQY

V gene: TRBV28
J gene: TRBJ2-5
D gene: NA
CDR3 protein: ASSSPLRTETQY

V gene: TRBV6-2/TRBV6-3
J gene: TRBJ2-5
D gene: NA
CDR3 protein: ASSTVLVRETQY

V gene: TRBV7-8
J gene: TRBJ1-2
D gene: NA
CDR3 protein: ASSLQAGNYDYT

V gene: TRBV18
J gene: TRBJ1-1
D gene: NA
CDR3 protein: AGGRRVSEAF

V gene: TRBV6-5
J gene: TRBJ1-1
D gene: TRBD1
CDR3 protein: ASSYLDRPNTEAF

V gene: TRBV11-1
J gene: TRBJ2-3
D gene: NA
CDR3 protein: ASLGIGLPDTQY

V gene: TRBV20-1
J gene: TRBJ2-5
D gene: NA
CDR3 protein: SASSSLLEETQY

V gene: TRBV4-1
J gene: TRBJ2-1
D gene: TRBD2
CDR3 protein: ASSPWGSGRAQGSYNEQF

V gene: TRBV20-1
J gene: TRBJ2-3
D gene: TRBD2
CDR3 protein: IRFSGRGPDTQY

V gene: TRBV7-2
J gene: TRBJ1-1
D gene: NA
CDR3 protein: ASSLHFGNTEAF

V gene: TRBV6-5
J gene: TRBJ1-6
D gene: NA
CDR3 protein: ASSYSGGWNSPLH

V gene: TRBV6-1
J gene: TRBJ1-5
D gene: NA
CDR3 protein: ASRLGGERQPQH

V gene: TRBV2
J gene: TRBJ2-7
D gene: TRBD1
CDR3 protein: ASRGQGPYEQY

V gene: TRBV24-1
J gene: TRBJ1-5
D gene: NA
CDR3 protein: ATKAFGGSDQPQH

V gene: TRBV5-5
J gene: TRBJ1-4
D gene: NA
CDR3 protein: ASSPNEKLF

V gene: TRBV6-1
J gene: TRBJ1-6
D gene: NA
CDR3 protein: ASQADSSPLH

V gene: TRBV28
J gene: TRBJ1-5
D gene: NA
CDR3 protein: ASRSPGPLLEPQH

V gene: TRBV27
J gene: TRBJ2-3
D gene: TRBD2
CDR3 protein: ASSSGPGLAGQGDTQY

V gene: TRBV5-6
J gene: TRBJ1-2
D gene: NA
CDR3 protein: ASSLLILPQEGYT

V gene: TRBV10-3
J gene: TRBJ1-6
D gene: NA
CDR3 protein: AISADRNGSPLH

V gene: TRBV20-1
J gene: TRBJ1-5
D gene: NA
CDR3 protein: SARDRSSNQPQH

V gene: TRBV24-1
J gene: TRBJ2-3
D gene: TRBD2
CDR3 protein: ATSDPGLAGRTDTQY

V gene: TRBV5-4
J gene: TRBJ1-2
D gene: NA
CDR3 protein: ASSLQGMGYGYT

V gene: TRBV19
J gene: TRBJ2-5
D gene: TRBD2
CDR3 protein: ASSELAGEETQY

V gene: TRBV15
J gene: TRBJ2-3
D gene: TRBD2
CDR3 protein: ATSRDQVLAGADTQY

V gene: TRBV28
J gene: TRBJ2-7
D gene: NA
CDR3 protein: ASSTWWGALNEQY

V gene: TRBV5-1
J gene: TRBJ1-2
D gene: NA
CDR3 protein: ASSSRGGSNGYT

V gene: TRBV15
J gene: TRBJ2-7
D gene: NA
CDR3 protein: ATSREGVYYEQY

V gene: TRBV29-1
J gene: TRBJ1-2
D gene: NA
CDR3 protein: SVEINYGYT

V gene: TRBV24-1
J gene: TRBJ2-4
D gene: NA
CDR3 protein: ATSDKRVAKNIQY

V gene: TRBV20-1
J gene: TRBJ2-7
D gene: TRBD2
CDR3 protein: SASGTAGGSYEQY

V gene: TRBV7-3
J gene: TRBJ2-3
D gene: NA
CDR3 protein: ASSLSQSDTQY

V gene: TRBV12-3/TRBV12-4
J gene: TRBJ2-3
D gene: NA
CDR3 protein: ASSLGLSRVDTQY

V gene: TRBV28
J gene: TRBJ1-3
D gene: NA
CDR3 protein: ASSGGGTVVGNTIY

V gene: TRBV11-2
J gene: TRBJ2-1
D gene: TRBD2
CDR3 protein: ASRSPGTTSGRNNEQF

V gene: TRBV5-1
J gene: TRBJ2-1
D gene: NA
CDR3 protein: ASSPEDGRSYNEQF